This passage covers 21 T cell receptor beta chains from one sample sequenced in a study of blood T cell repertoires in COVID-19. Clones were read by immunoSEQ multiplex PCR, and TCRdb kept only the in-frame ones, dropping some. The sample lists some 250,000 clones; less than 90% were seen once. Sequences were obtained from peripheral blood. These receptors were taken from a man aged 25-40 years with active or convalescent COVID-19.

CDR3 sequence: CASSLRGLLTDTQYF. The CDR3 DNA reads as TGTGCCAGCAGCTTGCGGGGCCTCCTCACAGATACGCAGTATTTT. The chain joins TRBV11-3 to TRBJ2-3; possible D gene TRBD2, 6 bases. Trimming shortened V by 3 bases and J by 2 bases, and 12 bases separated the two germline ends. Germline-derived CDR1 and CDR2 are SGHNT and YENEEA. The CDR3 has 15 amino acids.

CDR3 sequence: CASSLVGGDISTDTQYF. The DNA of the CDR3 is TGTGCCAGCAGTTTGGTGGGGGGGGACATTAGCACAGATACGCAGTATTTT. The genes are TRBV27 and TRBJ2-3; possible D gene TRBD2, 7 bases. The ends were cut back, 3 bases at V and 0 bases at J, with 16 bases in the middle. The germline gives CDR1 MNHEY, CDR2 SMNVEV (reference sequence). CDR3 length: 17 residues.

The V call is TRBV4-1, the J call TRBJ2-7; 8 nucleotides line up with TRBD2. The CDR3 is 17 residues long. In germline, CDR1 is MGHRA, CDR2 YSYEKL. The V gene end was trimmed by 3 bases and the J gene end by 3 bases; junction bases not matched to a gene: 13. The DNA for the CDR3 is TGCGCCAGCAGCCAGACCAGCGGGGGACGGGGTTTCTACGAGCAGTACTTC. Its translation: CASSQTSGGRGFYEQYF.

The CDR3 sequence is CASSVSGGLLETQYF. CDR3 nucleotides: TGCGCCAGCAGCGTTAGCGGGGGTTTACTAGAGACCCAGTACTTC. The V and J genes are TRBV5-1 and TRBJ2-5; 9 bases map to TRBD2. The V gene's germline CDR1 is SGHRS and CDR2 YFSETQ. The CDR3 contains 15 residues. After removal of 4 bases from V and 4 bases from J, the junction contained 8 bases not matched to a gene. Full variable domain (outside the CDR3, taken from reference TRBV5-1 and TRBJ2-5): KAGVTQTPRYLIKTRGQQVTLSCSPISGHRSVSWYQQTPGQGLQFLFEYFSETQRNKGNFPGRFSGRQFSNSRSEMNVSTLELGDSALYLCASSVSGGLLETQYFGPGTRLLVL.

This clone was seen a single time. CDR3 region: CASSPLSHRGEKLFF. CDR3 DNA sequence: TGTGCCAGTAGTCCACTCTCACACAGGGGTGAAAAACTGTTTTTT. The gene calls are TRBV19 and TRBJ1-4, with TRBD1 matching 7 bases. The V gene's germline CDR1 is LNHDA and CDR2 SQIVND (reference sequence). CDR3 length: 15 amino acids. With 5 bases clipped from V and 7 bases from J, the junction kept 10 bases outside the gene matches. Together with reference TRBV19 and TRBJ1-4, the CDR3 gives the full variable domain: DGGITQSPKYLFRKEGQNVTLSCEQNLNHDAMYWYRQDPGQGLRLIYYSQIVNDFQKGDIAEGYSVSREKKESFPLTVTSAQKNPTAFYLCASSPLSHRGEKLFFGSGTQLSVL.

This rearrangement joins TRBV6-5 to TRBJ1-2; 7 bases match TRBD1. The trim removed 7 bases at V and 4 bases at J, leaving 12 bases unmatched. Germline loops: CDR1 MNHEY, CDR2 SVGAGI. The CDR3 is 15 residues long. The CDR3 sequence is CASTDTQGQRYGYTF. The CDR3 bases are TGTGCCAGCACCGACACCCAGGGACAGCGCTATGGCTACACCTTC.

Points on this clone: Different DNA sequences within this sample yield the same CDR3. The V gene is TRBV27, the J gene TRBJ1-2, with unresolved D. The CDR3 covers 14 residues. Per germline, CDR1 MNHEY and CDR2 SMNVEV (reference sequence). Trimming cost V 0 bases and J 5 bases, with 10 bases left between them. The DNA for the CDR3 is TGTGCCAGCAGTTTATCAGGCGCGGGGTATGGCTACACCTTC. Translating it yields CASSLSGAGYGYTF.

The chain uses TRBV6-4 and TRBJ2-2; 7 bases align to TRBD1. From germline, CDR1 is MRHNA and CDR2 SNTAGT. The J segment lost 2 bases and the V segment lost 4 bases, leaving 1 base of the junction unmatched. The CDR3 is made up of 14 amino acids. The CDR3 sequence: CASSGQGNTGELFF. CDR3 DNA: TGTGCCAGCAGTGGACAGGGAAACACCGGGGAGCTGTTTTTT.

The V and J genes are TRBV7-8 and TRBJ2-1, with TRBD2 as a possible D gene (6 bases). V shed 0 bases and J shed 8 bases, with 23 bases lying between them. The CDR3 is 18 residues long. Germline V gives CDR1 SGHVS, CDR2 FQNEAQ. The CDR3 reads CASSLAFAGTDLGYEQFF. The CDR3 coding sequence is TGTGCCAGCAGCTTAGCTTTCGCGGGGACCGACCTCGGGTATGAGCAGTTCTTC. The full variable domain, in which reference TRBV7-8 and TRBJ2-1 provide the parts outside the CDR3, is GAGVSQSPRYKVAKRGQDVALRCDPISGHVSLFWYQQALGQGPEFLTYFQNEAQLDKSGLPSDRFFAERPEGSVSTLKIQRTQQEDSAVYLCASSLAFAGTDLGYEQFFGPGTRLTVL.

The genes are TRBV10-1 and TRBJ2-5; 9 bases are a match to TRBD2. The trim removed 1 base at V and 5 bases at J, leaving 14 bases unmatched. Per the germline V gene, CDR1 is WNHNN and CDR2 is SYGVQD (reference sequence). The length of the CDR3 is 18 residues. Here the CDR3 reads CASSELSLAGNSEETQYF. In nucleotides, the CDR3 is TGCGCCAGCAGTGAGTTGTCCCTAGCGGGGAACTCGGAGGAGACCCAGTACTTC.

The chain is built from TRBV3-1 (or the pseudogene TRBV3-2) and TRBJ2-3; 8 bases are shared with TRBD1. V was pared by 4 bases and J by 2 bases, with 11 bases of the junction left unmatched. The CDR3 extends over 17 amino acids. Germline assignment: CDR1 LGHDT and CDR2 YNNKEL (reference sequence). CDR3 sequence: CASSPWVGQGVTDTQYF. In DNA form, the CDR3 reads TGTGCCAGCAGCCCATGGGTCGGACAGGGCGTCACAGATACGCAGTATTTT.

V and J are TRBV6-6 and TRBJ2-1; the D gene is possibly TRBD1 (5 bases). Trimming pared 2 bases from V and 3 bases from J, leaving 8 bases between. The CDR3 has 14 amino acids. The germline gives CDR1 MNHNY, CDR2 SVGAGI (reference sequence). The CDR3 region is CASSYQQDYNEQFF. DNA for the CDR3: TGTGCCAGCAGTTACCAACAGGACTACAATGAGCAGTTCTTC.

This clone was observed a handful of times. The chain uses TRBV15 and TRBJ2-5, with D possibly TRBD2 on 7 matching bases. V lost 6 bases, J lost 5 bases, and 13 bases lay in between. The CDR3 has 13 residues. Germline V gene sequence: CDR1 LNHNV, CDR2 YYDKDF (reference sequence). Written as DNA, the CDR3 is TGTGCCACCAGGTTCAAGGGGGGGGAGACCCAGTACTTC. Translation gives CATRFKGGETQYF. The variable domain in full, with the rest retrieved from reference TRBV15 and TRBJ2-5, is DAMVIQNPRYQVTQFGKPVTLSCSQTLNHNVMYWYQQKSSQAPKLLFHYYDKDFNNEADTPDNFQSRRPNTSFCFLDIRSPGLGDTAMYLCATRFKGGETQYFGPGTRLLVL.

The rearrangement uses TRBV12-3 or TRBV12-4 and TRBJ2-7; TRBD2 agrees at 8 bases. Losses at the gene ends were 6 bases for V and 2 bases for J; bases not matched to a gene: 3. This CDR3 comprises 13 residues. CDR3 residues: CASSPGGPYEQYF. Here the CDR3 DNA reads TGTGCCAGCAGCCCGGGGGGGCCCTACGAGCAGTACTTC.

V gene TRBV3-1 (or the pseudogene TRBV3-2) combines with J gene TRBJ1-3; D is ambiguous. Trimming left V 0 bases short and J 4 bases short, with 16 bases between. In germline, CDR1 is LGHDT, CDR2 YNNKEL (reference sequence). The CDR3 spans 17 residues. The CDR3 sequence is CASSQDSFGVQGNTIYF. The CDR3 DNA reads TGTGCCAGCAGCCAAGATTCTTTCGGGGTGCAGGGAAACACCATATATTTT.

V usage is TRBV9 and J usage is TRBJ2-3, with TRBD2 identical over 10 bases. Germline V gene data show CDR1 as SGDLS and CDR2 as YYNGEE. This CDR3 has 16 amino acids. J gave up 4 bases and V 0 bases, and 5 bases lay outside the gene matches. CDR3 loop: CASSVEAGGPSDTQYF. The CDR3 nucleotides are TGTGCCAGCAGCGTAGAAGCGGGGGGGCCCTCAGATACGCAGTATTTT.

V is TRBV2 and J is TRBJ1-1; maybe TRBD1 (6 bases). This CDR3 has 15 amino acids. Germline loops: CDR1 SNHLY, CDR2 FYNNEI. V lost 5 bases, J lost 4 bases, and 17 bases lay in between. The chain's CDR3 is CASSQYRDAGTEAFF. The CDR3 region has the DNA TGTGCCAGCAGTCAATACAGGGACGCGGGCACTGAAGCTTTCTTT.

CDR3 in amino acids: CASRSGSSGDSPLHF. CDR3 DNA: TGCGCCAGCAGGTCGGGGTCGTCCGGTGATTCACCCCTCCACTTT. The chain employs TRBV10-2 and TRBJ1-6; D unresolved. The CDR3 loop spans 15 amino acids. V lost 6 bases and J lost 8, with 17 bases in between. The germline V gene encodes CDR1 WSHSY and CDR2 SAAADI.

The rearrangement joins TRBV6-1 to TRBJ2-5; 9 nucleotides line up with TRBD1. The CDR3 covers 18 residues. Germline values: CDR1 MNHNS, CDR2 SASEGT. The junction had 15 bases not matched to a gene; V was cut back by 3 bases and J by 4 bases. CDR3 DNA sequence: TGTGCCAGCAGTGAGAGTTCCGGGACAGGGAACGGTAGAGAGACCCAGTACTTC. Translating gives CASSESSGTGNGRETQYF.

V is TRBV6-2 or TRBV6-3 and J is TRBJ1-1; perhaps TRBD1 as D (5 bases). V gave up 2 bases and J gave up 0 bases, with 10 bases separating them. CDR3 length: 15 residues. Germline V CDR1 and CDR2: MNHEY, SVGEGT. The CDR3 region has the DNA TGTGCCAGCAGTTACCTCAGGGCGATGAACACTGAAGCTTTCTTT. It yields the protein CASSYLRAMNTEAFF.

In nucleotides, the CDR3 is TGCAGTGCTAGTGCAGGGAGGATTGGTTCACCCCTCCACTTT. Translating it yields CSASAGRIGSPLHF. The chain carries TRBV20-1 and TRBJ1-6, with a possible D match to TRBD1 (5 bases). Trimming shortened V by 3 bases and J by 9 bases, and 15 bases separated the two germline ends. CDR1 and CDR2 from the germline V gene are DFQATT and SNEGSKA (reference sequence). The CDR3 has 14 amino acids.